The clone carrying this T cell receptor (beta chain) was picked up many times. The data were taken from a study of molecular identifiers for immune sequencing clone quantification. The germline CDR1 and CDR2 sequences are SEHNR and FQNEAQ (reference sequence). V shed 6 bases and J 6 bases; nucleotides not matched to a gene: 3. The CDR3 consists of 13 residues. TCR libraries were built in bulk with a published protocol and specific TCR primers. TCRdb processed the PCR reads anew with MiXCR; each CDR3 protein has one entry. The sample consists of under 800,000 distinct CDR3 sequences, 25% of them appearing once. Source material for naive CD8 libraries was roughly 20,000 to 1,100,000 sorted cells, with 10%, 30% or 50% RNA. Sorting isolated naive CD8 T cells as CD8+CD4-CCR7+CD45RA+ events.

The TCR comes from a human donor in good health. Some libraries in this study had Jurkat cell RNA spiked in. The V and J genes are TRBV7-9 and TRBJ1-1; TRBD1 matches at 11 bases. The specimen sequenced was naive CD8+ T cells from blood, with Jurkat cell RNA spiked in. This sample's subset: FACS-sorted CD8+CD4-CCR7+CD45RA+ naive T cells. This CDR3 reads CASRGQGGAEAFF. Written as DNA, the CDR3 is TGTGCCAGCAGGGGACAGGGGGGAGCTGAAGCTTTCTTT.